This TCR beta chain was observed in a study of control samples from healthy donors and cancer patients (dated by TCRdb to the early 2020s). A remark on this clone: Its antigen is unknown. No base quality values were provided; no much bigger clone lies one nucleotide off.

CDR1 and CDR2 were assigned from the germline V gene as MNHEY and SVGEGT. The V end gives up 5 bases and the J end 5 bases, leaving 3 bases in the junction not matched to a gene. The CDR3, cysteine through phenylalanine, is 14 amino acids long. Kept here is only the CDR3 DNA, which spans 42 bases and is read in frame from base 1. Library preparation used the immunoSEQ multiplex PCR assay. Entries here come from immuneACCESS through TCRdb and include only in-frame sequences with V and J called. Some clones fail to appear in such tables; in the studies checked, an unresolved V gene covers under half of the shortfall, and the cause of the remainder is unknown. The sample data list under 150,000 clones, and around nine tenths of these were observed just once. The top ten constitute approximately 8.6% of the sample.

What was sequenced was blood. The chain links TRBV6-2 or TRBV6-3 with TRBJ1-6; 7 central bases correspond to TRBD1. This receptor was identified in a woman in her twenties or thirties in good health. The CDR3 sequence is CASSRGQDNSPLHF. The bases are TGTGCCAGCAGTCGCGGACAGGATAATTCACCCCTCCACTTT.